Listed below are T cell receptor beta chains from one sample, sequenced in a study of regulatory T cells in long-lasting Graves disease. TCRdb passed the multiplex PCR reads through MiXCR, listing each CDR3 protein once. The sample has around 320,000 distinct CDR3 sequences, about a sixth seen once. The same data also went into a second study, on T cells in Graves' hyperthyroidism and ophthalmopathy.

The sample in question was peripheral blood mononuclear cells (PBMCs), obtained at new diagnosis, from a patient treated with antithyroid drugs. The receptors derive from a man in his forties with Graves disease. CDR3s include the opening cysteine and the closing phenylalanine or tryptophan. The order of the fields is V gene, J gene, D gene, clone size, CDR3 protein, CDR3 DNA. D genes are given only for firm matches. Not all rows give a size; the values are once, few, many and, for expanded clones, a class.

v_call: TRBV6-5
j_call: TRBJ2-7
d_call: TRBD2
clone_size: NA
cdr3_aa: CAGSYTASGKQYF
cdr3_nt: TGTGCCGGCAGTTACACCGCTAGCGGCAAGCAGTACTTC

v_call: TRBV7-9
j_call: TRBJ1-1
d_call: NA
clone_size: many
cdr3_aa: CASSSSVNTEAFF
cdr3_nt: TGCGCCAGCAGCTCGTCGGTGAACACTGAAGCTTTCTTT

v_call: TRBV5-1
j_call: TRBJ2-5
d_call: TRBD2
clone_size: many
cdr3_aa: CASSLGLEETQYF
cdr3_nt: TGTGCCAGCAGCTTAGGACTAGAAGAGACCCAGTACTTC

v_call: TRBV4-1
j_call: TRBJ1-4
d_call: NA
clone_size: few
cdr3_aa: CASSRGQYNEKLFF
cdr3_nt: TGCGCCAGCAGTCGAGGACAGTATAATGAAAAACTGTTTTTT

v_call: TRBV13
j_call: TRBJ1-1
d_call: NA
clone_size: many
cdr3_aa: CASSLGQGHTEAFF
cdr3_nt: TGTGCCAGCAGCCTGGGGCAGGGACACACTGAAGCTTTCTTT

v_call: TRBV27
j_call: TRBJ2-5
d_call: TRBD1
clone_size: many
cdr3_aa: CASSLFKDRAETQYF
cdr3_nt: TGTGCCAGCAGTTTATTTAAGGACAGGGCAGAGACCCAGTACTTC

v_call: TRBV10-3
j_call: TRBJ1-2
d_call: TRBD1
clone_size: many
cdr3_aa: CAISPGQGFNYGYTF
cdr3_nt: TGTGCCATCAGCCCGGGACAGGGTTTCAACTATGGCTACACCTTC

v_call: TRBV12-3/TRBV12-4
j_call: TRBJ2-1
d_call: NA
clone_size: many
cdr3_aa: CASSLRGTPPYNEQFF
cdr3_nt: TGTGCCAGCAGTTTAAGGGGAACCCCCCCCTACAATGAGCAGTTCTTC

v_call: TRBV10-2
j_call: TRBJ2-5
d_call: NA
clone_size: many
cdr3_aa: CASSSYVQETQYF
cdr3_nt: TGCGCCAGCAGTTCATATGTACAAGAGACCCAGTACTTC

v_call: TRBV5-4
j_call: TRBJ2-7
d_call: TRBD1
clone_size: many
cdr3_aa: CASGKLGGDRGYEQYF
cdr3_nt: TGTGCCAGCGGCAAACTCGGGGGGGACAGGGGATACGAGCAGTACTTC

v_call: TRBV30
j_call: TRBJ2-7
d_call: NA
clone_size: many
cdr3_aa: CAWGRAHEQYF
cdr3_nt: TGTGCCTGGGGCAGGGCCCACGAGCAGTACTTC

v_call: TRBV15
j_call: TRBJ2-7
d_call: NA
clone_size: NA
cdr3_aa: CATSAYGQGYEQYF
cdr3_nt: TGTGCCACCAGCGCTTACGGGCAGGGCTACGAGCAGTACTTC

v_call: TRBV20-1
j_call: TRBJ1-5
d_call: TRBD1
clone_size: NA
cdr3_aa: CSAGGQGSRPQHF
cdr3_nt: TGCAGTGCGGGAGGACAGGGTAGTCGGCCCCAGCATTTT

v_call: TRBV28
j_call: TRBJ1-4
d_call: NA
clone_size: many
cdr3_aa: CASSSPSSGLSDEKLFF
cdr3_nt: TGTGCCAGCAGTTCTCCCAGTTCGGGACTATCGGATGAAAAACTGTTTTTT

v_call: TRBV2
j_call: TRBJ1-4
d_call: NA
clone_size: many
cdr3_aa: CASSDGRGGGREKLFF
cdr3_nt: TGTGCCAGCAGTGATGGCAGGGGCGGAGGCAGGGAAAAACTGTTTTTT

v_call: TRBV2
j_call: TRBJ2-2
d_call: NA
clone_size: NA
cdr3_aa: CASSERGVSGGELFF
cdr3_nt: TGTGCCAGCAGTGAGAGGGGAGTTTCGGGCGGGGAGCTGTTTTTT

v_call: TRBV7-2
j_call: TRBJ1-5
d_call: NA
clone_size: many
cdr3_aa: CASSLGASGDQPQHF
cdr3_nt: TGTGCCAGCAGCTTAGGAGCCTCGGGCGATCAGCCCCAGCATTTT

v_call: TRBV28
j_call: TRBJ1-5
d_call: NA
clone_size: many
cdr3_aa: CASSTNQPQHF
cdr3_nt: TGTGCCAGCAGCACGAATCAGCCCCAGCATTTT

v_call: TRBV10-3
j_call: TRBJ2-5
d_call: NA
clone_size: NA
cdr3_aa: CAISEGGETQYF
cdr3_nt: TGTGCCATCAGTGAGGGGGGGGAGACCCAGTACTTC

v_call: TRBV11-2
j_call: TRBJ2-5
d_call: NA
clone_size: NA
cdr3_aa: CASSFTGFVGQETQYF
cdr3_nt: TGTGCCAGCAGCTTCACCGGCTTCGTCGGCCAAGAGACCCAGTACTTC